The 30 T cell receptor beta chains reported below all come from one sample, sequenced in a study of human T cells and chemical hapten exposure. Time point of the sample: pre-sensitization, week 0. Treatment described: therapeutic diphenylcyclopropenone sensitization with weekly scalp DPC. TCRdb itself ran the RACE reads through MiXCR, one entry per CDR3 protein. Altogether about 60,000 distinct CDR3 sequences are present, 10% to 12% being singletons, with the ten largest covering roughly 4.3%. Specimen: whole blood, collected in connection with sensitization to the hapten diphenylcyclopropenone (DPC). These receptors came from a middle-aged woman with alopecia areata. Some clones in this sample may be carry-over from other donors' samples.

This clonotype has ten or more counts. Sequence at one end of the junction differs from germline and may be a read error. This chain links TRBV7-7 with TRBJ2-3, with 12 nucleotides matching TRBD2. This CDR3 region has 18 residues. CDR1 and CDR2 from the germline V gene are SSHAT and FNYEAQ (reference sequence). The DNA for the CDR3 is TGTGCTAGCAGCGCTGGGACTAGCGGGCGGATTAGCACAGATACGCAGTATTTT. Translated: CASSAGTSGRISTDTQYF.

The chain joins TRBV12-3 or TRBV12-4 to TRBJ2-1; a possible D gene is TRBD1 (6 bases). CDR3 length: 14 residues. The V gene lost 2 bases and the J gene lost 5 bases, with 10 bases spanning the gap. CDR3 DNA: TGTGCCAGCAGTTTAACCGGGACAAACAATGAGCAGTTCTTC. The encoded protein is CASSLTGTNNEQFF.

Concerning this clonotype itself: A much larger clone is a single base away; this may be a read error. The V call is TRBV6-2 or TRBV6-3, the J call TRBJ2-3; possibly TRBD2 for D (6 bases). Looked up from germline, CDR1 is MNHEY and CDR2 is SVGEGT. This CDR3 region has 16 residues. The germline V and J ends were trimmed by 1 base and 0 bases, with 11 bases remaining between them. The CDR3 region has the DNA TGTGCCAGCAGTTACTTGAGACTAGGGAGCACAGATACGCAGTATTTT. Residues: CASSYLRLGSTDTQYF.

The rearrangement joins TRBV12-3 or TRBV12-4 to TRBJ1-6, with D perhaps TRBD1 (5 bases). V was pared by 1 base and J by 6 bases, with 7 bases between. This CDR3 has 14 amino acids. The CDR3, as DNA: TGTGCCAGCAGTTTAGTGGGACCTAATTCACCCCTCCACTTT. Its protein is CASSLVGPNSPLHF.

This clonotype was counted at least ten times. V and J are TRBV16 and TRBJ1-5, with D unclear. This CDR3 has 15 residues. The germline CDR1 and CDR2 sequences are KGHSY and FQNENV. The ends were cut back, 0 bases at V and 1 base at J, with 7 bases in the middle. The CDR3 DNA is TGTGCCAGCAGCCAATCGGGCCTCAGCAATCAGCCCCAGCATTTT. Translating gives CASSQSGLSNQPQHF.

This clonotype showed up just a few times. V is TRBV4-1 and J is TRBJ1-3; D call uncertain. The CDR3 is 18 amino acids. CDR1 and CDR2 from the germline V gene are MGHRA and YSYEKL. The V gene lost 0 bases and the J gene lost 0 bases, with 15 bases spanning the gap. DNA for the CDR3: TGCGCCAGCAGCCAAGATTCGACGGCCCCGTCCTCTGGAAACACCATATATTTT. Encoded protein: CASSQDSTAPSSGNTIYF.

This clonotype was seen ten or more times. The V call is TRBV28, the J call TRBJ2-1; 7 bases fit TRBD1. Germline V gene data show CDR1 as MDHEN and CDR2 as SYDVKM. The V gene end was trimmed by 2 bases and the J gene end by 0 bases; junction bases not matched to a gene: 22. The CDR3 runs to 22 residues. The CDR3 DNA reads as TGTGCCAGCAGTTTACCCCTGGGGGTGAACAGACAGGGCAAGAGCTCCTACAATGAGCAGTTCTTC. Its translation is CASSLPLGVNRQGKSSYNEQFF.

The chain joins TRBV6-6 to TRBJ1-2, with D maybe TRBD1 (6 bases). V lost 2 bases and J 9 bases, leaving 13 bases between the germline ends. This CDR3 spans 13 amino acids. Germline V gives CDR1 MNHNY, CDR2 SVGAGI (reference sequence). CDR3: CASSYQGQESYTF. The CDR3 DNA reads TGTGCCAGCAGTTACCAGGGGCAAGAGAGCTACACCTTC.

This clonotype was counted only a few times. The rearrangement links TRBV27 to TRBJ2-7, with D uncertain. The CDR3 runs 14 residues. Trimming shortened V by 5 bases and J by 0 bases, and 11 bases separated the two germline ends. The germline CDR1 and CDR2 sequences are MNHEY and SMNVEV (reference sequence). CDR3 in amino acids: CASSQDVASYEQYF. The DNA for the CDR3 is TGTGCCAGCAGTCAGGACGTGGCCTCCTACGAGCAGTACTTC.

With regard to this clonotype: A much larger clone lies one base from this, so it may be a read error. This chain joins TRBV7-8 and TRBJ1-5; weak D call: TRBD1 (5 bases). In germline, CDR1 is SGHVS, CDR2 FQNEAQ. V was trimmed by 0 bases and J by 5 bases, leaving 11 bases between them. The CDR3 extends over 15 amino acids. CDR3 nucleotide sequence: TGTGCCAGCAGCTTAGCTGGGGGGACCTATCAGCCCCAGCATTTT. Amino acid sequence: CASSLAGGTYQPQHF.

This clonotype turned up a few times. The chain combines TRBV2 with TRBJ1-1; TRBD1 might be the D (5 bases). The V end was cut by 5 bases, the J end by 5 bases, with 15 bases between. The CDR3 totals 14 residues. Germline loops: CDR1 SNHLY, CDR2 FYNNEI. The CDR3 DNA reads TGTGCCAGCAGTCCCCCGGCAGGGCAAACTGAAGCTTTCTTT. This translates into CASSPPAGQTEAFF.

The chain links TRBV29-1 to TRBJ2-7; 11 bases line up with TRBD2. V shed 3 bases, J shed 6 bases, and the junction held 4 bases outside the gene matches. Germline V gives CDR1 SQVTM, CDR2 ANQGSEA. This CDR3 region has 13 residues. This CDR3 reads CSVDWLAGGEQYF. The CDR3, as DNA: TGCAGCGTTGACTGGCTAGCGGGGGGCGAGCAGTACTTC.

The chain links TRBV15 to TRBJ2-1, with D unclear. Germline loops: CDR1 LNHNV, CDR2 YYDKDF (reference sequence). The CDR3 spans 12 residues. V was pared by 5 bases and J by 6 bases, with 8 bases between. The CDR3 loop reads CATSEPANEQFF. Written as DNA, the CDR3 is TGTGCCACCAGCGAACCCGCCAATGAGCAGTTCTTC.

This clonotype occurred a few times. The rearrangement uses TRBV7-2 and TRBJ2-5; no clear D gene. From germline, CDR1 is SGHTA and CDR2 FQGNSA. V was clipped by 1 base and J by 5 bases, with 11 bases between them. The CDR3 runs to 14 residues. CDR3 DNA sequence: TGTGCCAGCAGCTTAGAAGGGTGGCCCGAGACCCAGTACTTC. Its protein product is CASSLEGWPETQYF.

This clonotype was counted a few times. J is TRBJ1-2 and V is TRBV27; 9 bases fit TRBD1. V dropped 4 bases and J dropped 1; count of bases not matched to a gene: 13. The CDR3 totals 18 residues. Germline V gene lookup returns CDR1 MNHEY and CDR2 SMNVEV (reference sequence). CDR3 sequence: CASSSRYRGPTYNYGYTF. In nucleotides, the CDR3 is TGTGCCAGCAGTTCCCGATACAGGGGGCCTACTTATAACTATGGCTACACCTTC.

Of note for this clonotype: A read error is possible here, since a much larger clone lies one base away. The rearrangement links TRBV20-1 to TRBJ1-5; TRBD1 might be the D (6 bases). This CDR3 comprises 13 residues. Germline V CDR1 and CDR2: DFQATT, SNEGSKA (reference sequence). CDR3 loop: CSASSGAREPLHF. CDR3 DNA: TGCAGTGCTAGTTCGGGGGCGAGGGAGCCCCTGCATTTT.

This clonotype was observed at least ten times. The chain uses TRBV20-1 and TRBJ2-7; D may be TRBD2 (6 bases). The V gene lost 0 bases and the J gene lost 7 bases, with 13 bases spanning the gap. The CDR3 sequence is 13 residues long. Germline CDR1 DFQATT, CDR2 SNEGSKA (reference sequence). CDR3 in DNA: TGCAGTGCTAGAGATCGAGGACGGGAGGAGCAGTACTTC. It translates to CSARDRGREEQYF.

V is TRBV7-2 and J is TRBJ2-3; D not certain. The germline V gene has CDR1 SGHTA and CDR2 FQGNSA. The CDR3 contains 14 residues. The V end lost 2 bases, the J end lost 5 bases, and 11 bases lay between the germline ends. This CDR3 is CASSLLSRGDTQYF. In DNA form, the CDR3 reads TGTGCCAGCAGCTTACTGTCCCGCGGAGATACGCAGTATTTT. Full variable domain (remainder filled in from reference TRBV7-2 and TRBJ2-3): GAGVSQSPSNKVTEKGKDVELRCDPISGHTALYWYRQSLGQGLEFLIYFQGNSAPDKSGLPSDRFSAERTGGSVSTLTIQRTQQEDSAVYLCASSLLSRGDTQYFGPGTRLTVL.

This clonotype was seen repeatedly, ten times or more. The rearrangement links TRBV20-1 to TRBJ1-5; 7 bases agree with TRBD1. This CDR3 is 15 amino acids long. Germline V CDR1 and CDR2: DFQATT, SNEGSKA (reference sequence). Germline trimming cut 1 base from V and 5 bases from J; bases unmatched to any gene: 8. Written as DNA, the CDR3 is TGCAGTGCTAGAGTTGGAGGGGGCGCCGATCAGCCCCAGCATTTT. Protein product: CSARVGGGADQPQHF.

CDR3 bases: TGTGCCAGCTCACCACCGGACCGTGGTCAGCCCCAGCATTTT. Its translation is CASSPPDRGQPQHF. This chain joins TRBV18 and TRBJ1-5; no definite D call. This CDR3 comprises 14 residues. V was cut by 0 bases and J by 6 bases, with 9 bases left in between. Germline V CDR1 and CDR2: KGHSH, LQKENI.

On this clonotype itself: This may come from a read error, since a much larger clone is one base off. The V call is TRBV6-5, the J call TRBJ1-2; D might be TRBD1 (6 bases). The CDR3 spans 14 residues. V lost 6 bases to trimming and J lost 7 bases, with 18 bases between them. Germline values: CDR1 MNHEY, CDR2 SVGAGI. CDR3 sequence (DNA): TGTGCCAGCAGCCAGGGACATTCCAGCAGTGGCTACACCTTC. Its translation: CASSQGHSSSGYTF.

This clonotype appeared a few times. The chain uses TRBV10-2 and TRBJ1-4; D possibly corresponds to TRBD1 (5 bases). Germline lookup yields CDR1 WSHSY and CDR2 SAAADI. The CDR3 totals 14 residues. Trimming stripped 0 bases from V and 8 bases from J, with 10 bases between. The CDR3 DNA sequence: TGCGCCAGCAGTGAGTCCGGGACCAGGGAAAAACTGTTTTTT. Translating gives CASSESGTREKLFF.

This clonotype was seen a few times. The chain joins TRBV28 to TRBJ2-2, with D possibly matching TRBD2 (6 bases). Germline loops: CDR1 MDHEN, CDR2 SYDVKM. V lost 3 bases and J lost 1, with 12 bases in between. The CDR3 has 16 amino acids. The CDR3 loop reads CASSFNGGKNTGELFF. The CDR3 region has the DNA TGTGCCAGCAGTTTTAATGGCGGGAAGAACACCGGGGAGCTGTTTTTT.

This clonotype has ten or more counts. The chain recombines TRBV29-1 with TRBJ2-2; D remains ambiguous. From germline, CDR1 is SQVTM and CDR2 ANQGSEA. The CDR3 is 12 residues long. Trimming stripped 6 bases from V and 5 bases from J, with 10 bases between. The DNA of the CDR3 is TGCAGCGTCCTGGTCGGGACCGGGGAGCTGTTTTTT. Amino acid sequence: CSVLVGTGELFF.

The rearrangement links TRBV6-5 to TRBJ2-5; the D is unclear. The CDR3 runs 12 residues. V dropped 5 bases and J dropped 5 bases, with 9 bases sitting between them. Germline CDR1 is MNHEY and CDR2 is SVGAGI. CDR3 amino acids: CASSAPLETQYF. The CDR3, as DNA: TGTGCCAGCAGTGCCCCGTTGGAGACCCAGTACTTC.

V is TRBV28 and J is TRBJ1-1; TRBD1 matches at 7 bases. This CDR3 region has 13 residues. Germline CDR1 is MDHEN and CDR2 is SYDVKM. V lost 5 bases and J lost 7; bases outside the gene matches: 7. CDR3 DNA: TGTGCCAGCAGTGTACCCGGGACAGATGAAGCTTTCTTT. Amino acid sequence: CASSVPGTDEAFF.

The DNA for the CDR3 is TGTGCCAGCAGTCCGGGGACTAGCGGGATGAATGAGCAGTTCTTC. It specifies CASSPGTSGMNEQFF. The V gene is TRBV11-2, the J gene TRBJ2-1, with TRBD2 matching over 13 bases. J lost 7 bases, V lost 6 bases, and 6 bases had no gene match. Germline V gives CDR1 SGHAT, CDR2 FQNNGV. The CDR3 spans 15 residues.

This clonotype was picked up a small number of times. The genes are TRBV19 and TRBJ1-1, with D unclear. Germline loops: CDR1 LNHDA, CDR2 SQIVND (reference sequence). The CDR3 consists of 12 residues. Trimming pared 3 bases from V and 6 bases from J, leaving 8 bases between. The CDR3 reads CASSISPSEAFF. CDR3 bases: TGTGCCAGTAGTATCTCACCCTCTGAAGCTTTCTTT. Combining the CDR3 with reference TRBV19 and TRBJ1-1 gives the whole variable domain DGGITQSPKYLFRKEGQNVTLSCEQNLNHDAMYWYRQDPGQGLRLIYYSQIVNDFQKGDIAEGYSVSREKKESFPLTVTSAQKNPTAFYLCASSISPSEAFFGQGTRLTVV.

The sample holds many counts of this clonotype. V usage is TRBV27 and J usage is TRBJ1-6, with no clear D. V gave up 0 bases and J gave up 6 bases, with 9 bases separating them. The CDR3 contains 15 residues. Germline CDR1 MNHEY, CDR2 SMNVEV (reference sequence). The DNA for the CDR3 is TGTGCCAGCAGTTTATCGAGCAACGCTAATTCACCCCTCCACTTT. This encodes CASSLSSNANSPLHF.

This clonotype was seen only a few times. The rearrangement links TRBV9 to TRBJ1-5, with D possibly matching TRBD1 (6 bases). Looked up from germline, CDR1 is SGDLS and CDR2 is YYNGEE. V was shortened by 3 bases and J by 4 bases, with 17 bases between the two germline ends. The CDR3 length is 16 residues. In nucleotides, the CDR3 is TGTGCCAGCAGCGCTGGGGAGGGGGTTCGGAATCAGCCCCAGCATTTT. This codes for CASSAGEGVRNQPQHF.